This T cell receptor beta chain was profiled in a study of blood T cell repertoires in COVID-19. Germline V gives CDR1 GTSNPN, CDR2 SVGIG (reference sequence). With V trimmed by 0 bases and J by 5 bases, 12 bases remained unmatched. The CDR3 length is 17 residues. The method was immunoSEQ multiplex PCR; TCRdb's version includes in-frame clones alone and lacks a portion of them. Among 100,000 or so clones listed, around 90% were seen once. This clonotype originated in a young man with acute or convalescent COVID-19. The V call is TRBV30, the J call TRBJ2-3, with 9 bases identical to TRBD2. The sample was peripheral blood. The CDR3 coding sequence is TGTGCCTGGAGTGTAGGTCTCACCCGCGGGGGGGGAGATACGCAGTATTTT. This encodes CAWSVGLTRGGGDTQYF.